These 10 T cell receptor beta chains were sequenced from one sample in a study of shared clonotypes between healthy human individuals. Only in-frame clones appear in the TCRdb table, and some are missing; sequencing was by immunoSEQ multiplex PCR. Of 2 million to 2.5 million clones detected, nearly 97% appear once; the ten largest clones hold around 0.13%. Sequenced input: naive CD4+ T cells sorted from blood. Subset meaning: CD45RA+ positively selected. The origin of the receptors is a man aged 18 to 29 in good health.

The chain joins TRBV15 to TRBJ2-7; D unclear. Germline values: CDR1 LNHNV, CDR2 YYDKDF (reference sequence). Trimming left V 0 bases short and J 1 base short, with 13 bases between. The CDR3 is 16 amino acids. The CDR3 region is CATSRDQEGRSYEQYF. CDR3 in DNA: TGTGCCACCAGCAGAGATCAAGAAGGCAGATCCTACGAGCAGTACTTC.

J is TRBJ2-1 and V is TRBV27, with 7 nucleotides matching TRBD2. V trimming: 5 bases; J trimming: 4 bases; junction bases outside the gene matches: 11. Germline V CDR1 and CDR2: MNHEY, SMNVEV (reference sequence). The CDR3 loop spans 16 amino acids. The CDR3 coding sequence is TGTGCCAGCAGTCCTTCGACTAGCACGGGATACAATGAGCAGTTCTTC. It specifies CASSPSTSTGYNEQFF.

CDR3 coding DNA: TGTGCCAGCAGCGAACGGACAGGACCCGATGGGTCACCCCTCCACTTT. Translated, it gives CASSERTGPDGSPLHF. This chain links TRBV5-4 with TRBJ1-6; 7 bases fit TRBD1. The CDR3 covers 16 residues. Germline-derived CDR1 and CDR2 are SGHNT and YYREEE (reference sequence). The trim removed 4 bases at V and 10 bases at J, leaving 14 bases unmatched.

This chain connects TRBV19 to TRBJ1-5; D is ambiguous. Germline CDR1 is LNHDA and CDR2 is SQIVND (reference sequence). This CDR3 contains 16 residues. Trimming removed 6 bases at V and 0 bases at J, with 15 bases between. The CDR3 nucleotides are TGTGCCAGTAGGATCTCCATGGGTAATAGCAATCAGCCCCAGCATTTT. It specifies CASRISMGNSNQPQHF.

The rearrangement links TRBV30 to TRBJ1-2; unclear D gene. The CDR3 is 13 residues long. Looked up from germline, CDR1 is GTSNPN and CDR2 is SVGIG (reference sequence). V was pared by 3 bases and J by 4 bases, with 12 bases between. In DNA, the CDR3 is TGTGCCTGGAGGGAGGAGGGTCGCTATGGCTACACCTTC. Protein sequence: CAWREEGRYGYTF.

The chain has TRBV6-5 and TRBJ2-4; 7 bases line up with TRBD1. This CDR3 is built from 13 residues. Germline assignment: CDR1 MNHEY and CDR2 SVGAGI. Trimming removed 6 bases from V and 8 bases from J; junction bases left unmatched: 7. CDR3 amino acids: CASRKDRLDIQYF. The CDR3 DNA sequence: TGTGCCAGCAGAAAGGACAGGCTGGACATTCAGTACTTC.

Only one count was recorded for this clone. J is TRBJ1-4 and V is TRBV30; TRBD1 aligns across 8 bases. V shed 8 bases and J 3 bases; nucleotides not matched to a gene: 2. This CDR3 has 12 amino acids. Germline-derived CDR1 and CDR2 are GTSNPN and SVGIG (reference sequence). The CDR3 spells CAGDRPNEKLFF. CDR3 coding DNA: TGTGCCGGGGACAGGCCTAATGAAAAACTGTTTTTT.

The J gene is TRBJ2-1, the V gene TRBV4-1; the D is unclear. CDR3 length: 16 residues. V was pared by 1 base and J by 0 bases, with 10 bases between. Germline CDR1 and CDR2: MGHRA and YSYEKL. CDR3 DNA: TGCGCCAGCAGCCAAGGGAAGGTCGTCTCCTACAATGAGCAGTTCTTC. This gives the protein CASSQGKVVSYNEQFF.

The rearrangement uses TRBV7-8 and TRBJ1-2; D ambiguous. V lost 1 base to trimming and J lost 4 bases, with 7 bases between them. The CDR3 has 13 residues. CDR1 SGHVS and CDR2 FQNEAQ come from the germline V gene. The CDR3 protein is CASSLDPVYGYTF. The DNA for the CDR3 is TGTGCCAGCAGCTTAGACCCAGTCTATGGCTACACCTTC.

V and J are TRBV6-5 and TRBJ1-5, with TRBD1 matching 8 bases. This CDR3 is built from 14 residues. V lost 5 bases, J lost 7 bases, and 7 bases stayed unmatched. Germline CDR1 MNHEY, CDR2 SVGAGI. In nucleotides, the CDR3 is TGTGCCAGCAGTCGATCGACAGGGGAACAGCCCCAGCATTTT. This encodes CASSRSTGEQPQHF.